This T cell receptor (beta chain) was profiled in a study of HIV-infected patients and healthy controls. The germline V and J ends were trimmed by 0 bases and 2 bases, with 9 bases remaining between them. Germline V gene lookup returns CDR1 SGDLS and CDR2 YYNGEE. The CDR3 is made up of 15 amino acids. In its sample, this clonotype was seen a few times. Antigen unknown. Study results and caveats: Healthy controls carried many MAIT alpha-chain CDR3s, while HIV+ repertoires had few.

Whole blood was used without fractionation, so all unsorted peripheral T cells were included. RNA came from 2.5 to 3 ml of peripheral blood. Alpha and beta constant-region primers primed reverse transcription of around 540 ng RNA. Separate chain-specific third strand synthesis with multiplexing indices produced the alpha and beta libraries. TCRdb independently ran MiXCR on the 5' RACE reads; one entry per CDR3 protein. Of around 19,000 distinct CDR3 sequences detected, roughly 8.9% appear once; the ten largest clones hold over 2.5%. V is TRBV9 and J is TRBJ2-1; no clear D gene. Specimen: blood. This clonotype was obtained from an adult in good health. In DNA, the CDR3 is TGTGCCAGCAGCGTAGGAACTTTTACCTACAATGAGCAGTTCTTC. As protein: CASSVGTFTYNEQFF.